Following are 2 T cell receptor beta chains from one sample sequenced in a study of blood T cell repertoires in COVID-19. Clones were sequenced by immunoSEQ multiplex PCR, and TCRdb holds only the in-frame ones, with some missing. The repertoire holds around 180,000 clones, with about four fifths as singletons. Sequenced: peripheral blood. The receptors were sampled from a man in his 70s with active or convalescent COVID-19.

This rearrangement joins TRBV18 to TRBJ1-5; no reliable D call. V dropped 3 bases and J dropped 4 bases, with 10 bases sitting between them. CDR1 KGHSH and CDR2 LQKENI come from the germline V gene. CDR3 size: 14 residues. As DNA, the CDR3 is TGTGCCAGCTCACCCGACGGGGATAATCAGCCCCAGCATTTT. Protein: CASSPDGDNQPQHF. Filled out from reference TRBV18 and TRBJ1-5, the complete variable domain reads NAGVMQNPRHLVRRRGQEARLRCSPMKGHSHVYWYRQLPEEGLKFMVYLQKENIIDESGMPKERFSAEFPKEGPSILRIQQVVRGDSAAYFCASSPDGDNQPQHFGDGTRLSIL.

The V call is TRBV7-9, the J call TRBJ2-7; 9 bases align to TRBD1. Unmatched junction bases numbered 15, after V lost 5 bases and J lost 4 bases. This CDR3 comprises 17 residues. The germline gives CDR1 SEHNR, CDR2 FQNEAQ (reference sequence). Here the CDR3 DNA reads TGTGCCAGCAGCCCAATTCCGGGACAGGGAGTCGAGTACGAGCAGTACTTC. Residues: CASSPIPGQGVEYEQYF.